This TCR beta chain is from a study of brain T cells in children with intractable seizures. V shed 1 base and J shed 8 bases, with 16 bases lying between them. The CDR3 is 15 residues long. CDR1 is LGHNT and CDR2 is FRNRAP in the germline V gene. Whole-study findings and limits: Pre-surgery blood may have been undersampled, hiding some clones. Viral specificity was inferred only from CDR3 similarity; HCMV serostatus was unknown.

Profiling relied on immunoSEQ multiplex PCR, and the TCRdb table lists in-frame clones only, not all of them. This sample has 300,000 to 400,000 clones, with over 90% found just once. On this clone: Its antigen remains unknown.

Time point in this sample: blood from clinic visit 5 months post-surgery; TSC patient then seizure free. The sequenced cases were selected for having the highest brain T cell transcript signatures. This chain joins TRBV12-5 and TRBJ2-3; no clear D. The clonotype originates from a boy younger than two with tuberous sclerosis and intractable seizures. The sample was peripheral blood, taken less than 6 months after surgery. The CDR3 DNA is TGTGCTAGTGGTTTGGAGATCACCCCCGTAGGTACGCAGTATTTT. Translated, it gives CASGLEITPVGTQYF.